This T cell receptor beta chain was observed in a study of blood T cell repertoires in COVID-19. The overall study: Samples came from the United States, Italy and Spain, spanning acute and convalescent COVID-19. From T cells, B-cell-depleted T cells, or PBMCs came the material, which was cDNA or gDNA.

Germline-derived CDR1 and CDR2 are LNHDA and SQIVND (reference sequence). The CDR3 totals 13 residues. The V gene lost 5 bases and the J gene lost 6 bases, with 14 bases spanning the gap. A few counts support this clone. In the study's own analysis: Amplification of reference gene primers provided the estimated nucleated cell counts. Measured with immunoSEQ multiplex PCR; TCRdb has only the in-frame clones, and not every one. The V and J calls and clone size are taken from that table; D and trimming were inferred from the DNA. The sample includes fewer than 250,000 clones, about four fifths of them seen just once.

The chain has TRBV19 and TRBJ2-7; the D gene is possibly TRBD1 (6 bases). Sequences were obtained from peripheral blood. The TCR was taken from a woman in her 70s with active or convalescent COVID-19. The CDR3, as DNA: TGTGCCAGTAGTGCAGGGGCACCTAGCGAGCAGTACTTC. Amino acids: CASSAGAPSEQYF.